The subject of this entry is one TCR beta chain. What it recognizes is unknown. From germline, CDR1 is SGHDT and CDR2 YYEEEE. V lost 1 base, J lost 0 bases, and 19 bases lay in between. The CDR3 extends over 18 amino acids. Nominally healthy donors provided the samples, though records likely missed some immune exposures. The data originate from a study of cytomegalovirus exposure and HLA in healthy donors. As for the study in general: In a previous analysis, nearly 120 million unique TCR beta sequences were found from approximately 180 million T cells. Study findings and constraints: Roughly uniform depth of sequencing across donors was assumed in presence/absence analyses. Per a later analysis, HLA-associated TCR beta chains showed more clonal expansion than other, equally common TCR beta chains.

With 60 Vbeta and 13 Jbeta primers, the PCR was carried out. The repertoire was sequenced with immunoSEQ multiplex PCR; TCRdb's copy has only in-frame clones and lacks some. Of 150,000 to 200,000 clones in the sample, around three quarters were seen once. The sequencing input was PBMCs. V gene TRBV5-6 combines with J gene TRBJ1-1, with a weak D call TRBD1 (6 bases). The sequence was obtained from a boy aged 5-17 years in good health and CMV-seronegative. The CDR3 protein is CASSLSGTLLYLNTEAFF. The DNA of the CDR3 is TGTGCCAGCAGCTTGTCCGGGACACTCTTATACTTGAACACTGAAGCTTTCTTT.